Following are 20 T cell receptor beta chains from one sample sequenced in a study of cytomegalovirus exposure and HLA in healthy donors. The assay was immunoSEQ multiplex PCR, and TCRdb's table has in-frame clones only and misses some. The sample contains 200,000 to 250,000 clones, approximately 84% of which appear only once. Specimen: PBMCs. These receptor sequences come from a man younger than 35 in good health and CMV-seropositive.

The chain joins TRBV27 to TRBJ2-7; possibly TRBD1 for D (5 bases). Germline CDR1 MNHEY, CDR2 SMNVEV (reference sequence). The ends were cut back, 5 bases at V and 2 bases at J, with 19 bases in the middle. The CDR3 totals 16 residues. The CDR3 bases are TGTGCCAGCAGTGCGCGTGACAGTTACCAACCCTACGAGCAGTACTTC. Translation: CASSARDSYQPYEQYF.

The rearrangement uses TRBV7-2 and TRBJ2-7, with 9 bases that match TRBD2. Trimming at V came to 4 bases and at J to 9 bases, leaving 13 bases not matched to a gene. Germline loops: CDR1 SGHTA, CDR2 FQGNSA. There are 15 residues in the CDR3. CDR3 nucleotide sequence: TGTGCCAGCAGCTCCATTAGCGGGAGTCGGGGTGGGCAGTACTTC. It yields the protein CASSSISGSRGGQYF.

The genes are TRBV5-1 and TRBJ2-7, with 8 bases lining up with TRBD1. This CDR3 contains 14 residues. J lost 5 bases, V lost 2 bases, and 6 bases had no gene match. Looked up from germline, CDR1 is SGHRS and CDR2 is YFSETQ. The CDR3: CASSLATGVHEQYF. The CDR3 coding sequence is TGCGCCAGCAGCTTAGCGACAGGGGTTCACGAGCAGTACTTC.

The chain's CDR3 is CASSPGVSYEQYF. DNA of the CDR3: TGTGCCAGCAGCCCGGGGGTCTCCTACGAGCAGTACTTC. This chain uses TRBV5-6 with TRBJ2-7, with D perhaps TRBD2 (6 bases). Germline CDR1 reads SGHDT; CDR2 reads YYEEEE. V was shortened by 4 bases and J by 0 bases, with 8 bases between the two germline ends. This CDR3 region has 13 residues.

This chain joins TRBV5-8 and TRBJ2-1; D possibly corresponds to TRBD2 (5 bases). The CDR3 totals 15 residues. CDR1 is SGHTS and CDR2 is YDEGEE in the germline V gene. Trimming took 1 base from V and 0 from J, leaving 8 bases between them. CDR3 bases: TGTGCCAGCAGCTTGTATGGGAGCTCCTACAATGAGCAGTTCTTC. It encodes CASSLYGSSYNEQFF.

The J gene is TRBJ1-1, the V gene TRBV27; 9 bases agree with TRBD1. V gave up 6 bases and J gave up 1 base; unmatched junction bases: 3. Germline lookup yields CDR1 MNHEY and CDR2 SMNVEV (reference sequence). There are 14 residues in the CDR3. CDR3 bases: TGTGCCAGCAGGGTACAGGGGGCGAACACTGAAGCTTTCTTT. Amino acids: CASRVQGANTEAFF.

The chain joins TRBV30 to TRBJ2-5; D unresolved. Germline CDR1 and CDR2: GTSNPN and SVGIG (reference sequence). The CDR3 extends over 15 amino acids. V was trimmed by 0 bases and J by 0 bases, leaving 11 bases between them. The CDR3 bases are TGTGCCTGGAGTGTAGGTGGGCTGTACCAAGAGACCCAGTACTTC. Protein: CAWSVGGLYQETQYF.

The gene calls are TRBV13 and TRBJ1-3; 9 nucleotides align to TRBD1. Germline V gene lookup returns CDR1 PRHDT and CDR2 FYEKMQ (reference sequence). The ends lost 5 bases at V and 0 bases at J; junction bases unmatched: 5. The CDR3 has 16 amino acids. DNA of the CDR3: TGTGCCAGCAGCCGGGACAGGGCCCACTCTGGAAACACCATATATTTT. Translated, it gives CASSRDRAHSGNTIYF.

This clone was counted only a few times. At the DNA level, this CDR3 is encoded by other sequences in the same sample as well. The chain carries TRBV15 and TRBJ2-7; 9 nucleotides agree with TRBD2. Germline lookup yields CDR1 LNHNV and CDR2 YYDKDF (reference sequence). The CDR3 is made up of 17 amino acids. J lost 1 base, V lost 0 bases, and 7 bases had no gene match. This chain's CDR3 is CATSRDRLAGSSYEQYF. CDR3 bases: TGTGCCACCAGCAGAGATCGTCTAGCGGGGTCTTCCTACGAGCAGTACTTC.

The genes are TRBV6-1 and TRBJ2-7, with D hard to call. Looked up from germline, CDR1 is MNHNS and CDR2 is SASEGT. The CDR3 is 15 amino acids. Trimming removed 2 bases at V and 2 bases at J, with 13 bases between. CDR3 protein: CASSETPTDPYEQYF. In DNA form, the CDR3 reads TGTGCCAGCAGTGAAACCCCCACGGATCCCTACGAGCAGTACTTC.

The CDR3 DNA reads TGTGCCAGCAGCTCGGGACTACTACGGAATGAGCAGTTCTTC. Protein sequence: CASSSGLLRNEQFF. The chain has TRBV11-2 and TRBJ2-1; 7 positions agree with TRBD2. The CDR3 is 14 amino acids. V dropped 4 bases and J dropped 7; count of bases not matched to a gene: 7. CDR1 is SGHAT, CDR2 FQNNGV, per germline. The full variable domain, completed using reference TRBV11-2 and TRBJ2-1, is EAGVAQSPRYKIIEKRQSVAFWCNPISGHATLYWYQQILGQGPKLLIQFQNNGVVDDSQLPKDRFSAERLKGVDSTLKIQPAKLEDSAVYLCASSSGLLRNEQFFGPGTRLTVL.

This rearrangement joins TRBV6-4 to TRBJ1-2; no reliable D call. The ends were cut back, 6 bases at V and 7 bases at J, with 15 bases in the middle. The length of the CDR3 is 13 residues. Germline V gene sequence: CDR1 MRHNA, CDR2 SNTAGT. In nucleotides, the CDR3 is TGTGCCAGCAGGCCCACAGAGTTGGGTGGCTACACCTTC. Residues: CASRPTELGGYTF.

The chain has TRBV5-1 and TRBJ2-1; D is possibly TRBD1 (5 bases). Trimming pared 6 bases from V and 7 bases from J, leaving 17 bases between. This CDR3 has 14 amino acids. CDR1 and CDR2 from the germline V gene are SGHRS and YFSETQ. The CDR3 loop is CASTLGRAKNEQFF. CDR3 DNA: TGCGCCAGCACCCTGGGCAGGGCGAAGAATGAGCAGTTCTTC.

This sequence joins TRBV5-1 and TRBJ2-5; D may correspond to TRBD1 or TRBD2 (7 bases each). V was shortened by 4 bases and J by 2 bases, with 18 bases between the two germline ends. CDR1 SGHRS and CDR2 YFSETQ come from the germline V gene. CDR3 size: 16 residues. The CDR3 DNA follows: TGCGCCAGCAGCCCCCAGCGGGACAGCGGTCAAGAGACCCAGTACTTC. It yields the protein CASSPQRDSGQETQYF.

The gene calls are TRBV15 and TRBJ2-5; TRBD2 matches 7 bases. Unmatched junction bases numbered 6, after V lost 10 bases and J lost 1 base. Germline V gene data show CDR1 as LNHNV and CDR2 as YYDKDF (reference sequence). The CDR3 sequence is 13 residues long. The CDR3 DNA reads as TGTGCCATCTCGAGGGAGGGCCAAGAGACCCAGTACTTC. Translating gives CAISREGQETQYF.

The chain employs TRBV4-1 and TRBJ2-3; TRBD2 agrees at 13 bases. After removal of 1 base from V and 1 base from J, the junction contained 5 bases not matched to a gene. CDR1 and CDR2 (germline): MGHRA, YSYEKL. The CDR3 length is 18 residues. As DNA, the CDR3 is TGCGCCAGCAGCCAAGTTCAACTAGCGGGGGGGGGCACAGATACGCAGTATTTT. Amino acid sequence: CASSQVQLAGGGTDTQYF.

The CDR3 sequence: CASSEGRGGRDNQPQHF. Written as DNA, the CDR3 is TGTGCCAGCAGTGAAGGGCGGGGGGGCCGTGACAATCAGCCCCAGCATTTT. The J gene is TRBJ1-5, the V gene TRBV2, with a tentative D call TRBD1 (6 bases). The V gene's germline CDR1 is SNHLY and CDR2 FYNNEI. V lost 1 base and J lost 3, with 16 bases in between. The CDR3 has 17 residues.

CDR3 sequence reads: CSVEADTNEAFF. In DNA form, the CDR3 reads TGCAGCGTTGAAGCCGACACCAATGAAGCTTTCTTT. The J gene is TRBJ1-1, the V gene TRBV29-1, with unresolved D. CDR3 size: 12 residues. CDR1 is SQVTM, CDR2 ANQGSEA, per germline. Between the trimmed V and J ends, which lost 1 base and 7 bases, there was a span of 10 bases. The variable domain in full, with the rest retrieved from reference TRBV29-1 and TRBJ1-1, is SAVISQKPSRDICQRGTSLTIQCQVDSQVTMMFWYRQQPGQSLTLIATANQGSEATYESGFVIDKFPISRPNLTFSTLTVSNMSPEDSSIYLCSVEADTNEAFFGQGTRLTVV.

The rearrangement links TRBV5-1 to TRBJ2-7; tentatively, D is TRBD1 or TRBD2 (5 bases each). The CDR3 is 15 residues long. From germline, CDR1 is SGHRS and CDR2 YFSETQ. The V and J ends lost 3 bases and 3 bases respectively, with 16 bases between them. CDR3: CASSSLIGGDYEQYF. The CDR3, as DNA: TGCGCCAGCAGCTCCCTTATTGGGGGAGACTACGAGCAGTACTTC.

V gene TRBV25-1 combines with J gene TRBJ1-1; no definite D call. V gave up 1 base and J gave up 3 bases, with 9 bases separating them. Per the germline V gene, CDR1 is MGHDK and CDR2 is SYGVNS. The CDR3 consists of 14 residues. The DNA for the CDR3 is TGTGCCAGCAGTGAATTGGACGGTGACACTGAAGCTTTCTTT. Translation: CASSELDGDTEAFF. Full variable domain (missing parts from reference TRBV25-1 and TRBJ1-1): EADIYQTPRYLVIGTGKKITLECSQTMGHDKMYWYQQDPGMELHLIHYSYGVNSTEKGDLSSESTVSRIRTEHFPLTLESARPSHTSQYLCASSELDGDTEAFFGQGTRLTVV.